This T cell receptor (beta chain) was identified during a study of somatic mutations in cytotoxic T cells in rheumatoid arthritis. The protocol was immunoSEQ multiplex PCR, while the TCRdb copy is restricted to in-frame clones and leaves out a portion. The sample yields 3,000 or so clones, less than 90% seen once. This clone appeared a single time. Its antigen is not identified. The study's findings and limits: Just what the expanded CD8+ clones targeted, in terms of antigens, remained unknown. Compared with age-matched healthy controls, rheumatoid arthritis patients did not differ significantly in CD8+ T-cell clonality.

Sequencing was carried out using CD8+ T cells sorted from blood. This sequence originates from a woman between 55 and 75 years old with rheumatoid arthritis.

CDR3 residues: CAITVIGTSGEREQYF. CDR3 coding DNA: TGTGCCATCACCGTTATAGGGACTAGCGGGGAGCGAGAGCAGTACTTC. The V and J genes are TRBV10-3 and TRBJ2-7; the match to TRBD2 covers 13 bases. Germline V gene lookup returns CDR1 ENHRY and CDR2 SYGVKD. The CDR3 sequence is 16 residues long. The V and J ends lost 7 bases and 7 bases, in that order; junction bases with no gene match: 13.